Shown below are 30 T cell receptor beta chains from a single sample sequenced in a study of T cells after yellow fever vaccination. Each CDR3 protein is one row after TCRdb ran MiXCR on the 5' RACE reads. This sample has some 550,000 distinct CDR3 sequences, with about a fifth found just once. The starting material was PBMCs, obtained 15 days after the yellow fever booster vaccination. The receptors here all came from a man in his thirties or forties who received the YFV17D yellow fever vaccine.

On this clonotype: As the CDR3 is not closed by the conserved phenylalanine or tryptophan, this likely results from a read error. No DNA is shown, since the ends of the CDR3 on it are uncertain; the CDR3 is the one TCRdb lists. The chain couples TRBV14 to TRBJ2-1; TRBD2 is the table's D call and was not checked against the DNA. The germline V gene has CDR1 SGHDN and CDR2 FVKESK. The CDR3 is 13 residues long, ends included. The CDR3 protein is CASSQDFKGGQTL.

This clonotype was picked up a small number of times. V and J are TRBV29-1 and TRBJ1-2; tentatively, D is TRBD1 (6 bases). This CDR3 contains 12 residues. Germline CDR1 is SQVTM and CDR2 is ANQGSEA. Trimming took off 0 bases at V and 7 bases at J, with 9 bases between the two ends. This chain's CDR3 is CSVEEYRAGYTF. CDR3 nucleotide sequence: TGCAGCGTTGAAGAATACAGGGCTGGCTACACCTTC.

The V gene is TRBV6-2 or TRBV6-3, the J gene TRBJ2-2; D gene ambiguous. Germline CDR1 reads MNHEY; CDR2 reads SVGEGT. The CDR3 consists of 13 residues. Trimming left V 2 bases short and J 7 bases short, with 8 bases between. Written as DNA, the CDR3 is TGTGCCAGCAGTTACGGTAGTCTCGGGGAGCTGTTTTTT. Its protein product is CASSYGSLGELFF.

This clonotype was seen a few times. This chain connects TRBV7-9 to TRBJ2-2; the match to TRBD1 covers 7 bases. The CDR3 sequence is 15 residues long. The germline V gene encodes CDR1 SEHNR and CDR2 FQNEAQ (reference sequence). J lost 3 bases, V lost 3 bases, and 4 bases had no gene match. The DNA for the CDR3 is TGTGCCAGCAGCTTCCGGGACAGTGACACCGGGGAGCTGTTTTTT. Translating it yields CASSFRDSDTGELFF.

The sample holds many counts of this clonotype. This chain connects TRBV27 to TRBJ2-2; D possibly uses TRBD1 or TRBD2 (5 bases each). V was clipped by 4 bases and J by 1 base, with 13 bases between them. The CDR3 is made up of 16 amino acids. Germline CDR1 reads MNHEY; CDR2 reads SMNVEV (reference sequence). The CDR3 DNA is TGTGCCAGCAGTTCACCCGGGACGGGGAACACCGGGGAGCTGTTTTTT. The encoded protein is CASSSPGTGNTGELFF.

The chain is built from TRBV5-1 and TRBJ2-5; D is uncertain. V was trimmed by 0 bases and J by 4 bases, leaving 7 bases between them. The CDR3 contains 13 residues. The germline V gene has CDR1 SGHRS and CDR2 YFSETQ. CDR3 residues: CASSLGGIETQYF. The CDR3 DNA reads as TGCGCCAGCAGCTTGGGCGGCATAGAGACCCAGTACTTC. The whole variable domain, filled in from reference TRBV5-1 and TRBJ2-5, reads KAGVTQTPRYLIKTRGQQVTLSCSPISGHRSVSWYQQTPGQGLQFLFEYFSETQRNKGNFPGRFSGRQFSNSRSEMNVSTLELGDSALYLCASSLGGIETQYFGPGTRLLVL.

In this sample, this clonotype turned up a few times. CDR3 DNA sequence: TGTGCCAGCAGTTTTGGGGGAGGGGGGTACACCTTC. Its translation is CASSFGGGGYTF. The V call is TRBV27, the J call TRBJ1-2; D is possibly TRBD1 (6 bases). Deletions cut 3 bases from V and 11 bases from J, with 13 bases between. CDR3 length: 12 residues. Looked up from germline, CDR1 is MNHEY and CDR2 is SMNVEV (reference sequence).

This clonotype was observed a few times. The chain recombines TRBV9 with TRBJ1-6; D is uncertain. Trimming removed 3 bases at V and 6 bases at J, with 13 bases between. CDR1 and CDR2 (germline): SGDLS, YYNGEE. The CDR3 contains 15 residues. CDR3 DNA: TGTGCCAGCAGCGCCTCGCGGCAACCTAATTCACCCCTCCACTTT. It translates to CASSASRQPNSPLHF.

This clonotype was seen only a few times. The rearrangement joins TRBV7-2 to TRBJ2-3, with D perhaps TRBD1 (6 bases). Germline V gene lookup returns CDR1 SGHTA and CDR2 FQGNSA. Trimming left V 7 bases short and J 4 bases short, with 12 bases between. CDR3 length: 13 amino acids. CDR3 sequence reads: CASTTGISDTQYF. The CDR3 DNA reads as TGTGCCAGCACTACAGGGATCTCAGATACGCAGTATTTT.

This clonotype has only a few counts. This chain joins TRBV7-9 and TRBJ2-2, with 8 nucleotides matching TRBD1. The CDR3 has 16 residues. The J segment lost 5 bases and the V segment lost 5 bases, leaving 10 bases of the junction unmatched. Germline CDR1 reads SEHNR; CDR2 reads FQNEAQ (reference sequence). The CDR3 nucleotides read TGTGCCAGCAGCCCCTTGGACAGGGCGAGAACCGGGGAGCTGTTTTTT. It encodes CASSPLDRARTGELFF.

The chain is built from TRBV5-4 and TRBJ1-2; TRBD1 might be the D (5 bases). This CDR3 contains 13 residues. The V end lost 4 bases, the J end lost 2 bases, and 9 bases lay between the germline ends. Germline V gives CDR1 SGHNT, CDR2 YYREEE (reference sequence). CDR3 residues: CASSRDGNYGYTF. CDR3 sequence (DNA): TGTGCCAGCAGCAGGGACGGAAACTATGGCTACACCTTC.

This clonotype was seen a handful of times. The chain links TRBV20-1 to TRBJ2-5, with D uncertain. In germline, CDR1 is DFQATT, CDR2 SNEGSKA (reference sequence). With 5 bases removed from V and 4 bases from J, the gap between germline ends came to 17 bases. This CDR3 contains 14 residues. The CDR3 DNA reads as TGCAGTGCTTTCCCCCCGGGCCAAGGAGAGACCCAGTACTTC. Protein sequence: CSAFPPGQGETQYF.

The rearrangement joins TRBV12-3 or TRBV12-4 to TRBJ2-7; 8 nucleotides align to TRBD1. V shed 7 bases, J shed 6 bases, and the junction held 11 bases outside the gene matches. The CDR3 length is 14 residues. The CDR3 coding sequence is TGTGCCAGCACGCGGACAGGGTCAGAGCGCGAGCAGTACTTC. Translating it yields CASTRTGSEREQYF.

The rearrangement links TRBV7-6 to TRBJ2-5; no clear D gene. The CDR3 is 15 residues long. Germline V gene data show CDR1 as SGHVS and CDR2 as FNYEAQ. Trimming removed 5 bases from V and 2 bases from J, with 15 bases in between. The CDR3 here is CASSPVPVRQETQYF. The CDR3 DNA reads as TGTGCCAGCAGCCCTGTTCCAGTTAGACAAGAGACCCAGTACTTC.

This clonotype was counted a few times. The rearrangement joins TRBV12-3 or TRBV12-4 to TRBJ2-5, with 7 positions matching TRBD2. The CDR3 contains 16 residues. Unmatched junction bases numbered 12, after V lost 6 bases and J lost 2 bases. The CDR3 is CASSPWALADQETQYF. The CDR3 DNA is TGTGCCAGCAGCCCCTGGGCGCTAGCGGATCAAGAGACCCAGTACTTC.

This clonotype was counted between two and nine times. The V and J genes are TRBV11-2 and TRBJ2-7; D not resolved. The V end was cut by 2 bases, the J end by 0 bases, with 8 bases between. The V gene's germline CDR1 is SGHAT and CDR2 FQNNGV. This CDR3 has 14 amino acids. Here the CDR3 reads CASSLIVSSYEQYF. The CDR3 nucleotides are TGTGCCAGCAGCTTAATAGTGAGCTCCTACGAGCAGTACTTC. Together with reference TRBV11-2 and TRBJ2-7, the CDR3 gives the full variable domain: EAGVAQSPRYKIIEKRQSVAFWCNPISGHATLYWYQQILGQGPKLLIQFQNNGVVDDSQLPKDRFSAERLKGVDSTLKIQPAKLEDSAVYLCASSLIVSSYEQYFGPGTRLTVT.

This clonotype has a handful of counts. The chain joins TRBV12-3 or TRBV12-4 to TRBJ1-2; D is perhaps TRBD1 (5 bases). The V gene lost 3 bases and the J gene lost 6 bases, with 20 bases spanning the gap. The CDR3 consists of 16 residues. This chain's CDR3 is CASSFRGGVRFDGYTF. The CDR3 DNA reads TGTGCCAGCAGTTTTCGTGGGGGGGTGCGATTTGATGGCTACACCTTC.

In its sample, this clonotype was seen a few times. The rearrangement uses TRBV20-1 and TRBJ2-7; TRBD2 matches 11 bases. The CDR3 is 14 amino acids. Trimming cost V 5 bases and J 5 bases; bases outside gene matches: 8. Germline CDR1 and CDR2: DFQATT and SNEGSKA (reference sequence). CDR3 nucleotide sequence: TGCAGTGCTCGAATAGCGGGAGGGCCCGACGAGCAGTACTTC. Protein: CSARIAGGPDEQYF.

This clonotype was seen a handful of times. J is TRBJ2-3 and V is TRBV10-1; the match to TRBD2 covers 8 bases. Looked up from germline, CDR1 is WNHNN and CDR2 is SYGVQD (reference sequence). The CDR3 has 15 residues. V shed 8 bases, J shed 0 bases, and the junction held 7 bases outside the gene matches. The CDR3 here is CASRPGTRSTDTQYF. CDR3 nucleotide sequence: TGCGCCAGCCGGCCGGGGACTAGGAGCACAGATACGCAGTATTTT.

This clonotype showed up just a few times. The chain carries TRBV19 and TRBJ2-5; 7 bases align to TRBD2. Germline V gene lookup returns CDR1 LNHDA and CDR2 SQIVND (reference sequence). V dropped 5 bases and J dropped 9; count of bases not matched to a gene: 9. The CDR3 is made up of 13 amino acids. The CDR3 region has the DNA TGTGCCAGTAGTGTGGGGCCTCGGGAGGCCCAGTACTTC. Its translation is CASSVGPREAQYF.

The chain combines TRBV12-3 or TRBV12-4 with TRBJ2-7; perhaps TRBD2 as D (7 bases). Between the trimmed V and J ends, which lost 4 bases and 2 bases, there was a span of 12 bases. CDR3 length equals 14 residues. Here the CDR3 reads CASSWGGQTYEQYF. In nucleotides, the CDR3 is TGTGCCAGCAGTTGGGGGGGACAAACCTACGAGCAGTACTTC.

This sequence joins TRBV6-2 or TRBV6-3 and TRBJ2-7; 10 bases agree with TRBD1. Germline V lookup: CDR1 MNHEY, CDR2 SVGEGT. The CDR3 is made up of 19 amino acids. The trim removed 6 bases at V and 2 bases at J, leaving 19 bases unmatched. This CDR3 is CASRGPGQGLTLTPYEQYF. DNA for the CDR3: TGTGCCAGCAGGGGACCGGGACAGGGGTTGACATTGACCCCCTACGAGCAGTACTTC.

This chain links TRBV12-3 or TRBV12-4 with TRBJ2-1; no clear D. Deletions cut 6 bases from V and 2 bases from J, with 11 bases between. The CDR3 loop spans 14 amino acids. This chain's CDR3 is CASRARGAYNEQFF. As DNA, the CDR3 is TGTGCCAGCAGGGCGCGCGGTGCCTACAATGAGCAGTTCTTC.

The V call is TRBV7-2, the J call TRBJ2-4, with 9 positions matching TRBD1. Germline loops: CDR1 SGHTA, CDR2 FQGNSA. The CDR3 covers 15 residues. With 5 bases clipped from V and 1 base from J, the junction kept 3 bases outside the gene matches. This CDR3 reads CASSQQGAAKNIQYF. The CDR3, as DNA: TGTGCCAGCAGCCAACAGGGGGCGGCCAAAAACATTCAGTACTTC.

This clonotype appeared a few times. This chain links TRBV5-4 with TRBJ2-5; no definite D call. The V end was cut by 1 base, the J end by 7 bases, with 11 bases between. The CDR3 loop spans 13 amino acids. CDR1 is SGHNT and CDR2 is YYREEE in the germline V gene (reference sequence). CDR3 coding DNA: TGTGCCAGCAGCTTGAGTGACCGCGGGACCCAGTACTTC. Translation: CASSLSDRGTQYF.

This chain connects TRBV5-6 to TRBJ2-3, with unresolved D. The CDR3 covers 14 residues. The V end lost 4 bases, the J end lost 8 bases, and 17 bases lay between the germline ends. In germline, CDR1 is SGHDT, CDR2 YYEEEE. The CDR3 reads CASSPRLVGGTQYF. The CDR3 DNA sequence: TGTGCCAGCAGCCCCCGGCTCGTCGGCGGTACGCAGTATTTT.

V is TRBV7-2 and J is TRBJ2-7; D is perhaps TRBD1 or TRBD2 (5 bases each). The V and J ends lost 0 bases and 5 bases respectively, with 11 bases between them. Looked up from germline, CDR1 is SGHTA and CDR2 is FQGNSA. The CDR3 contains 14 residues. The CDR3 DNA is TGTGCCAGCAGCTTAGCGCTGAGGGGCCACGAGCAGTACTTC. The encoded protein is CASSLALRGHEQYF.

This chain connects TRBV4-3 to TRBJ2-4; D might be TRBD1 or TRBD2, each matching 5 bases. This CDR3 spans 13 amino acids. Between the trimmed V and J ends, which lost 0 bases and 10 bases, there was a span of 10 bases. CDR1 is LGHNA and CDR2 is YSLEER in the germline V gene. DNA for the CDR3: TGCGCCAGCAGCCAAGAGTGGGGGTCAATTCAGTACTTC. Residues: CASSQEWGSIQYF.

The chain is built from TRBV20-1 and TRBJ2-7, with 7 bases that match TRBD2. Trimming at V came to 1 base and at J to 0 bases, leaving 6 bases not matched to a gene. Germline CDR1 is DFQATT and CDR2 is SNEGSKA (reference sequence). The CDR3 has 15 residues. CDR3 loop: CSARASTSSSYEQYF. In nucleotides, the CDR3 is TGCAGTGCTAGAGCCTCGACTAGCTCCTCCTACGAGCAGTACTTC.

This clonotype was seen a few times. The gene calls are TRBV20-1 and TRBJ2-5, with 7 bases lining up with TRBD2. Losses at the gene ends were 5 bases for V and 2 bases for J; bases not matched to a gene: 5. Germline lookup yields CDR1 DFQATT and CDR2 SNEGSKA (reference sequence). This CDR3 has 13 residues. DNA for the CDR3: TGCAGTGCTCTACTAGCGTTTCAAGAGACCCAGTACTTC. This sequence encodes CSALLAFQETQYF.